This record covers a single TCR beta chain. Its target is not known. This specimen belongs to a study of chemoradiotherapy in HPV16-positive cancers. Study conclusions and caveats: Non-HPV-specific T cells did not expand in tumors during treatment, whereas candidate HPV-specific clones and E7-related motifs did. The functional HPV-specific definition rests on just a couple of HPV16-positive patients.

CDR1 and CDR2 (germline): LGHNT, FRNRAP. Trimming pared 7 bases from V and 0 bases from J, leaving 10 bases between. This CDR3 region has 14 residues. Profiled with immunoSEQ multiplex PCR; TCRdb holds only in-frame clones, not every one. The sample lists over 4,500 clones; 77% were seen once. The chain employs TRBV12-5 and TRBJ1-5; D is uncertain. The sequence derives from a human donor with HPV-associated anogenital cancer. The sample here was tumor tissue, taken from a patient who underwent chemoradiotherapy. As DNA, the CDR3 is TGTGCTAGTGCCCGGTGGGATAGCAATCAGCCCCAGCATTTT. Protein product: CASARWDSNQPQHF.